The TCR beta chain under discussion was sequenced for a study of molecular identifiers for immune sequencing clone quantification. Using its own MiXCR run on the PCR reads, TCRdb lists one record per CDR3 protein. The table shows about 640,000 distinct CDR3 sequences, with 15% to 20% occurring only once. In its sample, this clonotype was seen many times. The sequence was collected from a human donor in good health. Some libraries in this study had Jurkat cell RNA spiked in. The specimen sequenced was naive CD8+ T cells from blood, with Jurkat cell RNA spiked in. Specified subset: FACS-sorted CD8+CD4-CCR7+CD45RA+ naive T cells.

As DNA, the CDR3 is TGTGCCAGCAACTCTGGAGAATCAAATTCACCCCTCCACTTT. It yields the protein CASNSGESNSPLHF. The chain recombines TRBV28 with TRBJ1-6, with D unresolved. The CDR3 has 14 amino acids. With 7 bases removed from V and 7 bases from J, the gap between germline ends came to 14 bases. Germline-derived CDR1 and CDR2 are MDHEN and SYDVKM.